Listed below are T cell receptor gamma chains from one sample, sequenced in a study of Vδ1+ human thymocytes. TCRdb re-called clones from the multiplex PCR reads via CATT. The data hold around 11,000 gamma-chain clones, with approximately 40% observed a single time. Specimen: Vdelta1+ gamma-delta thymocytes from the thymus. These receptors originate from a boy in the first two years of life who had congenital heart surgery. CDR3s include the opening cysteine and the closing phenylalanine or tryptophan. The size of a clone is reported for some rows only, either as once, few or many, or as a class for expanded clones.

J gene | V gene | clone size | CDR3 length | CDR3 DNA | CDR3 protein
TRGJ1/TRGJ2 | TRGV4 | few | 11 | TGTGCCACCTGGGGTGACTATAAGAAACTCTTT | CATWGDYKKLF
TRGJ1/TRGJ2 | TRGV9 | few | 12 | TGTGCCTTGTGGGAGGTGTCTTATAAGAAACTCTTT | CALWEVSYKKLF
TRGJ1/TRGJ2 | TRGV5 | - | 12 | TGTGCCACCTGGGCCGTTAAACTTAAGAAACTCTTT | CATWAVKLKKLF
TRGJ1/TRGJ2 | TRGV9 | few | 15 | TGTGCCTTGTGGGAGGTGAAGGAGGGATATTATAAGAAACTCTTT | CALWEVKEGYYKKLF
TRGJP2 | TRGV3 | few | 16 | TGTGCCACCTGGGACGGTAAGAGCAGTAGTGATTGGATCAAGACGTTT | CATWDGKSSSDWIKTF
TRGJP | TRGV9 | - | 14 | TGTGCCTTGTGCGAAGAGTTGGGCAAAAAAATCAAGGTATTT | CALCEELGKKIKVF
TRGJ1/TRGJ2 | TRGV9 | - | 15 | TGTGCCTTGTGGGAGGTGCGCCAGGGTTATTATAAGAAACTCTTT | CALWEVRQGYYKKLF
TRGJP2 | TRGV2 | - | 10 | TGTGCCACCTGGGACGGGAACAAGACGTTT | CATWDGNKTF
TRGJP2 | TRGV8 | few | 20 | TGTGCTACCTGGGATAGGGCCGGACCCACTTCAGGGAGTAGTGATTGGATCAAGACGTTT | CATWDRAGPTSGSSDWIKTF
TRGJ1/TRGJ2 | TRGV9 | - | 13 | TGTGCCTTGTGGGAGCCGTCTTGTTATAAGAAACTCTTT | CALWEPSCYKKLF
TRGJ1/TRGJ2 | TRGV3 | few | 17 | TGTGCCACCTGGGACAGGCCTATTCGCTCGAATTATTATAAGAAACTCTTT | CATWDRPIRSNYYKKLF
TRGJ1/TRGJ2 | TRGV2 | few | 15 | TGTGCCACCTGGGTCCCGTCGGGACAGGGTTATAAGAAACTCTTT | CATWVPSGQGYKKLF
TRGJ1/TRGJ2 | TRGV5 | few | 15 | TGTGCCACCTGGGACAGGCTAAGGATTCATTATAAGAAACTCTTT | CATWDRLRIHYKKLF
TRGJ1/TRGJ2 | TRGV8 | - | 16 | TGTGCCACCTGGGATAGGCGGATTTCCCTTTATTATAAGAAACTCTTT | CATWDRRISLYYKKLF
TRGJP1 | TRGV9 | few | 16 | TGTGCCTTGTGGGAGGTCCACCATACCACTGGTTGGTTCAAGATATTT | CALWEVHHTTGWFKIF
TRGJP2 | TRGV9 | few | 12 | TGTGCCTGGCGAGGGGGTGATTGGATCAAGACGTTT | CAWRGGDWIKTF
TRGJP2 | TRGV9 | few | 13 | TGTGCCTTGTGGGAGGCGACGAATTGGATCAAGACGTTT | CALWEATNWIKTF
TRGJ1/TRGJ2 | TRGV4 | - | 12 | TGTGCCACCTGGGAGAAATATTATAAGAAACTCTTT | CATWEKYYKKLF
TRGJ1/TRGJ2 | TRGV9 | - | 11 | TGTGCCTTGTGGGAGGTTGACGCGAAACTCTTT | CALWEVDAKLF
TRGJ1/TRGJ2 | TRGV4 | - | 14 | TGTGCCACCTGGGATGGGCCCAATTATTATAAGAAACTCTTT | CATWDGPNYYKKLF
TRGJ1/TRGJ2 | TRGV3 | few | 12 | TGTGCCACCTGGGACAGGAGGTATAAGAAACTCTTT | CATWDRRYKKLF
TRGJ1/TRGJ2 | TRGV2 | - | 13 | TGTGCCACCTGGGACGGACGGGGGAATAAGAAACTCTTT | CATWDGRGNKKLF
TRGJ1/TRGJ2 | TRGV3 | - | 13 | TGTGCCACCTGGGGGCGGGTGGATTATAAGAAACTCTTT | CATWGRVDYKKLF
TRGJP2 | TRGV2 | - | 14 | TGTGCCACCTGGGTACTGCGTAGTGATTGGATCAAGACGTTT | CATWVLRSDWIKTF
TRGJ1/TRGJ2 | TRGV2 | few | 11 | TGTGCCACCAGATGGGATTATAAGAAACTCTTT | CATRWDYKKLF
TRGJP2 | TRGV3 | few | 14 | TGTGCCACCTGCAGACTCGGAAGTGATTGGATCAAGACGTTT | CATCRLGSDWIKTF
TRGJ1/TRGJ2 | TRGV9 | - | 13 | TGTGCCTTGTGGGAGGTGCGGGATTGTACGAAACTCTTT | CALWEVRDCTKLF
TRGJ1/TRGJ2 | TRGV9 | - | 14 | TGTGCCTTGTGGGAGGATGAGTGGTATTATAAGAAACTCTTT | CALWEDEWYYKKLF
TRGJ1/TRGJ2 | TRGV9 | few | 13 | TGTGCCTTGTGGGAATGTCTTCCGGATAAGAAACTCTTT | CALWECLPDKKLF
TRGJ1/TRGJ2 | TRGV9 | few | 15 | TGTGCCTTGTGGGAGGTGCACTTGAATTATTATAAGAAACTCTTT | CALWEVHLNYYKKLF
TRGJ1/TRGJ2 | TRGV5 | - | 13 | TGTGCCACCTGGGACAGGGGAAATTATAAGAAACTCTTT | CATWDRGNYKKLF
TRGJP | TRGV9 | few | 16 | TGTGCCTTGTGGGAGCTGGGAGAGTTGGGCAAAAAAATCAAGGTATTT | CALWELGELGKKIKVF
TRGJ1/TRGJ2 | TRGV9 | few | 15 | TGTGCCTTGTGGGAGGTGCATCCGAAGGCTTATAAGAAACTCTTT | CALWEVHPKAYKKLF
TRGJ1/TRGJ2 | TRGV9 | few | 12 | TGTGCCTTGTGGGAGGTTCGTGCCAAGAAACTCTTT | CALWEVRAKKLF
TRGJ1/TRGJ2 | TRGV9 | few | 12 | TGTGCCTTGTGGGAGGCCTCTAATAAGAAACTCTTT | CALWEASNKKLF
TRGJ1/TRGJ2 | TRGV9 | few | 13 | TGTGCCTTGTGGGGGTCTCATTATTATAAGAAACTCTTT | CALWGSHYYKKLF
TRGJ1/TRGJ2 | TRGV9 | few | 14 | TGTGCCTTGTGGGATGTAAGGTCTTATTATAAGAAACTCTTT | CALWDVRSYYKKLF
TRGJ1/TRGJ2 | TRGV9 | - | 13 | TGTGCCTTGTGGGAGGTGCTCTATTATAAGAAACTCTTT | CALWEVLYYKKLF
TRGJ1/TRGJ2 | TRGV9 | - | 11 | TGTGCCTTGTGGGAGGTGGTAGGGAAACTCTTT | CALWEVVGKLF
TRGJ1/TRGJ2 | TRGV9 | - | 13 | TGTGCCTTGTGGGAACCCTTTTATTATAAGAAACTCTTT | CALWEPFYYKKLF
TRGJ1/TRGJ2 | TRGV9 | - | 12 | TGCGCCTTGTGGGAGGTGTCCGGGAAGAAACTCTTT | CALWEVSGKKLF
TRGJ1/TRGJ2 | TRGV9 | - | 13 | TGTGCCTTGTGGGAGGTGGAGGGTTATAAGAAACTCTTT | CALWEVEGYKKLF
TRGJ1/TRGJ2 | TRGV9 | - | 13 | TGTGCCTTGTGGGAGGTGAGAAGTTATAAGAAACTCTTT | CALWEVRSYKKLF
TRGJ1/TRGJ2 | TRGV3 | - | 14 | TGTGCCACCTGGGACAGGCGTTTCAATTATAAGAAACTCTTT | CATWDRRFNYKKLF
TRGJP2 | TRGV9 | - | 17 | TGTGCCTTGTGGGAGGTCCCCAGTGGAGGTAGTGATTGGATCAAGACGTTT | CALWEVPSGGSDWIKTF
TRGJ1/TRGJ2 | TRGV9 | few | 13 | TGTGCCTTGTGGGAGGTGCCAAATTATAAGAAACTCTTT | CALWEVPNYKKLF
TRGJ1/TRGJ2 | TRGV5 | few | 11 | TGTGCCACCTGGACGTATTATAAGAAACTCTTT | CATWTYYKKLF
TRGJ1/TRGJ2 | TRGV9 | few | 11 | TGTGCCTTGTGGGAGGTACGTAAGAAACTCTTT | CALWEVRKKLF
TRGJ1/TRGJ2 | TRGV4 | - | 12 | TGTGCCACCTGGGTCATGTATTATAAGAAACTCTTT | CATWVMYYKKLF
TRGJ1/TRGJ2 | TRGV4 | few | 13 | TGTGCCACCTGGCACCTACATTATTATAAGAAACTATTT | CATWHLHYYKKLF
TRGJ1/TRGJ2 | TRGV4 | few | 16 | TGTGCCACCTGGGATGGGCGGGATTCCAGTTATTATAAGAAACTCTTT | CATWDGRDSSYYKKLF
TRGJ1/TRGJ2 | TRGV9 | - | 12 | TGTGCCTTGTGGGAGACTACCGAAGGGAAACTCTTT | CALWETTEGKLF
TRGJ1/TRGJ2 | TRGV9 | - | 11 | TGTGCCTTGTGGGAGACTTATAAGAAACTCTTT | CALWETYKKLF
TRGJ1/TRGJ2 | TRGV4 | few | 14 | TGTGCCACCTGGGATGGGCTAGTATATTATAAGAAACTCTTT | CATWDGLVYYKKLF
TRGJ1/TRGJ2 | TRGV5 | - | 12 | TGTGCCACTTGGGACAGGCTTCTAAAGAAACTCTTT | CATWDRLLKKLF
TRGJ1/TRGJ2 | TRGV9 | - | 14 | TGTGCCTTGTGGGAGGTCTGCGATTATTATAAGAAACTCTTT | CALWEVCDYYKKLF
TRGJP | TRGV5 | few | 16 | TGTGCCACCTGGGACAGGCCAGAGTTGGGCAAAAAAAACAAGGTCTTT | CATWDRPELGKKNKVF
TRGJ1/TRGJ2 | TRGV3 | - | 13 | TGTGCCACCTGGGACCTGTCATATTATAAGAAACTCTTT | CATWDLSYYKKLF
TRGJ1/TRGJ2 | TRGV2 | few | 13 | TGTGCCACCTGGGACGGGCCCTTATATAAGAAACTCTTT | CATWDGPLYKKLF
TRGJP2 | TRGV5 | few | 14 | TGTGCCACCTGGACGAAATGTAGTGATTGGATCAAGACGTTT | CATWTKCSDWIKTF